Listed here are 32 T cell receptor beta chains from one sample, sequenced in a study of blood T cell repertoires in COVID-19. The protocol was immunoSEQ multiplex PCR, while the TCRdb copy is restricted to in-frame clones and leaves out a portion. Of approximately 190,000 clones listed, 80% to 90% are singletons. What was sequenced was peripheral blood. The receptors originated from a man in his 70s with active or convalescent COVID-19.

This clone was observed once. The chain carries TRBV10-3 and TRBJ1-2, with D uncertain. V lost 7 bases to trimming and J lost 4 bases, with 16 bases between them. Looked up from germline, CDR1 is ENHRY and CDR2 is SYGVKD. The CDR3 runs to 14 residues. The CDR3 loop is CAITSSNTAYGYTF. DNA for the CDR3: TGTGCCATCACCTCGTCCAACACCGCCTATGGCTACACCTTC.

The rearrangement joins TRBV4-3 to TRBJ2-7; 10 nucleotides align to TRBD2. The CDR3 has 18 amino acids. Germline V gives CDR1 LGHNA, CDR2 YSLEER. After removal of 1 base from V and 0 bases from J, the junction contained 9 bases not matched to a gene. The chain's CDR3 is CASSQGRTSGRISYEQYF. For the CDR3, the DNA is TGCGCCAGCAGCCAAGGAAGGACTAGCGGCAGAATCTCCTACGAGCAGTACTTC.

The rearrangement uses TRBV6-5 and TRBJ1-6, with unresolved D. This CDR3 is 13 amino acids long. The V end lost 8 bases, the J end lost 5 bases, and 10 bases lay between the germline ends. Per the germline V gene, CDR1 is MNHEY and CDR2 is SVGAGI. This CDR3 reads CASRVVDNSPLHF. CDR3 DNA: TGTGCCAGCCGCGTAGTAGATAATTCACCCCTCCACTTT.

The CDR3 protein is CAIAIAEKETQYF. In DNA, the CDR3 is TGTGCCATCGCGATAGCGGAAAAAGAGACCCAGTACTTC. The rearrangement joins TRBV10-3 to TRBJ2-5; possibly TRBD2 for D (6 bases). The ends were cut back, 8 bases at V and 3 bases at J, with 13 bases in the middle. The CDR3 is made up of 13 amino acids. CDR1 is ENHRY and CDR2 is SYGVKD in the germline V gene.

The chain joins TRBV19 to TRBJ2-5, with 7 bases fitting TRBD2. V lost 2 bases, J lost 4 bases, and 4 bases stayed unmatched. The CDR3 loop spans 14 amino acids. The germline V gene encodes CDR1 LNHDA and CDR2 SQIVND (reference sequence). CDR3 sequence (DNA): TGTGCCAGTAGTATAACGGGGGGAATAGAGACCCAGTACTTC. This sequence encodes CASSITGGIETQYF. The complete variable domain, with remaining parts taken from reference TRBV19 and TRBJ2-5, reads DGGITQSPKYLFRKEGQNVTLSCEQNLNHDAMYWYRQDPGQGLRLIYYSQIVNDFQKGDIAEGYSVSREKKESFPLTVTSAQKNPTAFYLCASSITGGIETQYFGPGTRLLVL.

The chain combines TRBV10-3 with TRBJ2-3; 7 nucleotides match TRBD1. Germline CDR1 is ENHRY and CDR2 is SYGVKD. Trimming removed 6 bases from V and 2 bases from J; junction bases left unmatched: 32. This CDR3 spans 23 amino acids. This chain's CDR3 is CAIRAAVGQVKTGLIQITDTQYF. The DNA of the CDR3 is TGTGCCATCAGAGCAGCGGTCGGACAGGTCAAAACCGGACTCATCCAGATCACAGATACGCAGTATTTT.

The chain carries TRBV4-3 and TRBJ1-1; perhaps TRBD1 as D (6 bases). The V end lost 0 bases, the J end lost 5 bases, and 13 bases lay between the germline ends. The CDR3 totals 15 residues. The germline CDR1 and CDR2 sequences are LGHNA and YSLEER. This chain's CDR3 is CASSQDEGGGTEAFF. CDR3 in DNA: TGCGCCAGCAGCCAAGATGAGGGAGGGGGGACTGAAGCTTTCTTT.

The genes are TRBV3-1 (or the pseudogene TRBV3-2) and TRBJ2-7, with D possibly being TRBD2 (5 bases). The germline V and J ends were trimmed by 4 bases and 4 bases, with 11 bases remaining between them. This CDR3 region has 13 residues. The germline V gene has CDR1 LGHDT and CDR2 YNNKEL (reference sequence). The CDR3, as DNA: TGTGCCAGCAGCCCATCTCGAGGGTACGAGCAGTACTTC. Protein sequence: CASSPSRGYEQYF.

CDR3 in DNA: TGTGCCAGCAGCACAGACAGGGGTAGGGAGACCCAGTACTTC. Protein product: CASSTDRGRETQYF. The chain combines TRBV5-8 with TRBJ2-5; 8 bases map to TRBD1. The length of the CDR3 is 14 residues. Germline-derived CDR1 and CDR2 are SGHTS and YDEGEE. V shed 4 bases and J 5 bases; nucleotides not matched to a gene: 7.

The V gene is TRBV7-9, the J gene TRBJ2-1; TRBD1 matches at 10 bases. Germline loops: CDR1 SEHNR, CDR2 FQNEAQ (reference sequence). J was trimmed by 6 bases and V by 5 bases; bases with no gene match: 7. The CDR3 is 15 residues long. CDR3 loop: CASSQSRTGGNEQFF. CDR3 sequence (DNA): TGTGCCAGCAGCCAAAGTAGGACAGGGGGCAATGAGCAGTTCTTC.

The chain uses TRBV7-2 and TRBJ2-1; TRBD2 matches at 8 bases. This CDR3 has 17 residues. Trimming cost V 1 base and J 4 bases; bases outside gene matches: 9. Germline lookup yields CDR1 SGHTA and CDR2 FQGNSA. In nucleotides, the CDR3 is TGTGCCAGCAGCTTAGTGGGTAGCGGGATGTTTTACAATGAGCAGTTCTTC. Residues: CASSLVGSGMFYNEQFF. Looking up the rest from reference TRBV7-2 and TRBJ2-1 gives the full variable domain: GAGVSQSPSNKVTEKGKDVELRCDPISGHTALYWYRQSLGQGLEFLIYFQGNSAPDKSGLPSDRFSAERTGGSVSTLTIQRTQQEDSAVYLCASSLVGSGMFYNEQFFGPGTRLTVL.

V gene TRBV7-6 combines with J gene TRBJ2-6, with TRBD1 matching 7 bases. This CDR3 is built from 16 residues. Trimming took 5 bases from V and 2 from J; bases not matched to a gene: 6. Germline assignment: CDR1 SGHVS and CDR2 FNYEAQ. The CDR3 spells CASSPPTGTGANVLTF. CDR3 in DNA: TGTGCCAGCAGCCCACCGACAGGGACTGGGGCCAACGTCCTGACTTTC.

The V and J genes are TRBV28 and TRBJ1-2; 7 bases match TRBD1. This CDR3 is built from 14 residues. V dropped 2 bases and J dropped 4; count of bases not matched to a gene: 4. Germline CDR1 and CDR2: MDHEN and SYDVKM. CDR3 in amino acids: CASSLEGAGYGYTF. CDR3 DNA sequence: TGTGCCAGCAGTTTAGAGGGGGCGGGCTATGGCTACACCTTC.

This sequence joins TRBV10-2 and TRBJ1-2; 10 nucleotides line up with TRBD1. The CDR3 consists of 12 residues. Looked up from germline, CDR1 is WSHSY and CDR2 is SAAADI. The junction had 4 bases not matched to a gene; V was cut back by 8 bases and J by 7 bases. The CDR3 is CASRGTGVGYTF. Written as DNA, the CDR3 is TGCGCCAGCCGAGGGACAGGGGTTGGCTACACCTTC.

The V and J genes are TRBV6-5 and TRBJ1-1, with 8 nucleotides matching TRBD1. J gave up 2 bases and V 4 bases, and 6 bases lay outside the gene matches. The CDR3 has 15 residues. Germline CDR1 is MNHEY and CDR2 is SVGAGI. CDR3 coding DNA: TGTGCCAGCAGTTTCCCCGGACAGGGAAACACTGAAGCTTTCTTT. Translation: CASSFPGQGNTEAFF.

The J gene is TRBJ2-7, the V gene TRBV4-3; D not certain. The CDR3 has 19 amino acids. Trimming pared 0 bases from V and 4 bases from J, leaving 25 bases between. Germline V CDR1 and CDR2: LGHNA, YSLEER. Here the CDR3 DNA reads TGCGCCAGCAGCCAAGATCATGAGGCCGAACGTCCTAGTCCATACGAGCAGTACTTC. Translating gives CASSQDHEAERPSPYEQYF.

The CDR3 sequence: CATSREGRGLYEQYF. CDR3 sequence (DNA): TGTGCCACCAGCAGAGAAGGCAGGGGGCTATACGAGCAGTACTTC. The chain joins TRBV15 to TRBJ2-7, with TRBD1 matching 8 bases. The CDR3 contains 15 residues. Trimming took 0 bases from V and 4 from J; bases not matched to a gene: 5. Per germline, CDR1 LNHNV and CDR2 YYDKDF (reference sequence).

The gene calls are TRBV7-2 and TRBJ2-5; 11 bases match TRBD2. The V gene's germline CDR1 is SGHTA and CDR2 FQGNSA. J gave up 4 bases and V 6 bases, and 10 bases lay outside the gene matches. The CDR3 is 16 amino acids. The CDR3 region is CASSFDSGRALETQYF. The CDR3 DNA is TGTGCCAGCAGTTTCGATAGCGGGAGGGCCCTAGAGACCCAGTACTTC.

The chain combines TRBV28 with TRBJ2-5; 7 bases agree with TRBD1. Looked up from germline, CDR1 is MDHEN and CDR2 is SYDVKM. This CDR3 has 14 residues. V was pared by 6 bases and J by 5 bases, with 9 bases of the junction left unmatched. The CDR3 spells CASRQQGFRETQYF. The CDR3 DNA sequence: TGTGCCAGCAGACAACAGGGGTTTAGGGAGACCCAGTACTTC.

The chain has TRBV28 and TRBJ2-7, with 7 bases that match TRBD1. Per germline, CDR1 MDHEN and CDR2 SYDVKM. Losses at the gene ends were 5 bases for V and 2 bases for J; bases not matched to a gene: 12. The CDR3 runs to 16 residues. The CDR3, as DNA: TGTGCCAGCAGTACCCCGACAGGGCGCGGCCCCTACGAGCAGTACTTC. Amino acid sequence: CASSTPTGRGPYEQYF.

This clone has just one count. The chain is built from TRBV2 and TRBJ2-5; 7 positions agree with TRBD2. The trim removed 10 bases at V and 5 bases at J, leaving 7 bases unmatched. CDR3 length: 12 amino acids. Germline V CDR1 and CDR2: SNHLY, FYNNEI. The CDR3 nucleotides are TGTGCCACTGGGCGGGGGTACGAGACCCAGTACTTC. Its translation: CATGRGYETQYF.

This chain links TRBV24-1 with TRBJ1-4; TRBD1 might be the D (6 bases). The germline gives CDR1 KGHDR, CDR2 SFDVKD. This CDR3 contains 13 residues. Trimming left V 4 bases short and J 6 bases short, with 8 bases between. The CDR3 coding sequence is TGTGCCACCAGTGACGAGGGGGATGAAAAACTGTTTTTT. Translating gives CATSDEGDEKLFF.

The V gene is TRBV12-3 or TRBV12-4, the J gene TRBJ1-4, with D hard to call. V shed 5 bases and J shed 8 bases, with 12 bases lying between them. CDR3 length: 13 residues. The CDR3 region is CASSPGQAEKLFF. In nucleotides, the CDR3 is TGTGCCAGCAGTCCTGGGCAGGCGGAAAAACTGTTTTTT.

The V gene is TRBV15, the J gene TRBJ1-5; TRBD1 aligns across 8 bases. Germline values: CDR1 LNHNV, CDR2 YYDKDF (reference sequence). V shed 0 bases, J shed 7 bases, and the junction held 8 bases outside the gene matches. The CDR3 contains 16 residues. CDR3 residues: CATSREAGTGLQPQHF. CDR3 coding DNA: TGTGCCACCAGCAGAGAAGCCGGGACAGGTTTACAGCCCCAGCATTTT.

The V and J genes are TRBV21-1 and TRBJ2-1; the table gives TRBD2 as D, unverified against the DNA. TRBV21-1 corresponds to a pseudogene. The CDR3 sequence is 12 residues long. CDR3 bases: TGTGCCAGCAGGGGGACTTACAATGAGCAGTTCTTC. Translating gives CASRGTYNEQFF.

This chain uses TRBV5-5 with TRBJ1-5; no firm D call. Germline V gene lookup returns CDR1 SGHKS and CDR2 YYEKEE (reference sequence). The CDR3 covers 14 residues. V was shortened by 4 bases and J by 9 bases, with 17 bases between the two germline ends. CDR3: CASSPTTRYPPQHF. CDR3 bases: TGTGCCAGCAGCCCCACTACACGCTATCCGCCCCAGCATTTT.

The chain recombines TRBV3-1 (or the pseudogene TRBV3-2) with TRBJ2-7; the D gene is possibly TRBD1 (6 bases). CDR3 length: 13 amino acids. The V and J ends lost 4 bases and 2 bases respectively, with 9 bases between them. The germline V gene encodes CDR1 LGHDT and CDR2 YNNKEL (reference sequence). The CDR3 loop reads CASSPGQTYEQYF. In nucleotides, the CDR3 is TGTGCCAGCAGCCCCGGACAGACCTACGAGCAGTACTTC.

This clone was picked up one time. V is TRBV5-5 and J is TRBJ2-3; 8 nucleotides agree with TRBD1. The CDR3 length is 14 residues. The V and J ends lost 0 bases and 5 bases, in that order; junction bases with no gene match: 2. Germline V gene data show CDR1 as SGHKS and CDR2 as YYEKEE (reference sequence). The CDR3 region is CASSLGQGIDTQYF. In DNA form, the CDR3 reads TGTGCCAGCAGCTTGGGACAGGGGATAGATACGCAGTATTTT. The whole variable domain, filled in from reference TRBV5-5 and TRBJ2-3, reads DAGVTQSPTHLIKTRGQQVTLRCSPISGHKSVSWYQQVLGQGPQFIFQYYEKEERGRGNFPDRFSARQFPNYSSELNVNALLLGDSALYLCASSLGQGIDTQYFGPGTRLTVL.

This clone appeared a few times. The J gene is TRBJ2-2, the V gene TRBV5-1, with 9 bases aligning to TRBD2. This CDR3 spans 17 amino acids. V was clipped by 5 bases and J by 4 bases; unmatched bases: 12. Germline V gene sequence: CDR1 SGHRS, CDR2 YFSETQ. The CDR3 DNA reads as TGCGCCAGCAGGGCTAGCGGGGCCGGGCCGGCCACCGGGGAGCTGTTTTTT. Protein product: CASRASGAGPATGELFF.

In DNA, the CDR3 is TGTGCCAGCAGTCCCCGGGACAGGGGGCTCTCTGGGGCCAACGTCCTGACTTTC. Amino acids: CASSPRDRGLSGANVLTF. This chain connects TRBV27 to TRBJ2-6; 12 positions agree with TRBD1. The germline V gene encodes CDR1 MNHEY and CDR2 SMNVEV (reference sequence). Trimming took 5 bases from V and 0 from J; bases not matched to a gene: 5. The CDR3 has 18 amino acids. Combining the CDR3 with reference TRBV27 and TRBJ2-6 gives the whole variable domain EAQVTQNPRYLITVTGKKLTVTCSQNMNHEYMSWYRQDPGLGLRQIYYSMNVEVTDKGDVPEGYKVSRKEKRNFPLILESPSPNQTSLYFCASSPRDRGLSGANVLTFGAGSRLTVL.

The V call is TRBV6-5, the J call TRBJ1-3; D call uncertain. The CDR3 consists of 15 residues. With 4 bases removed from V and 0 bases from J, the gap between germline ends came to 10 bases. From germline, CDR1 is MNHEY and CDR2 SVGAGI. The CDR3 reads CASSSRTLSGNTIYF. The CDR3 bases are TGTGCCAGCAGTTCAAGGACTCTCTCTGGAAACACCATATATTTT.

V usage is TRBV7-2 and J usage is TRBJ2-3; maybe TRBD2 (5 bases). Trimming pared 5 bases from V and 0 bases from J, leaving 12 bases between. Germline values: CDR1 SGHTA, CDR2 FQGNSA. The CDR3 has 15 residues. The CDR3 spells CASSETRTSTDTQYF. The CDR3 DNA sequence: TGTGCCAGCAGCGAAACTAGGACTAGCACAGATACGCAGTATTTT.